Included here is one TCR beta chain sequence, with context. Its antigen is unknown. The PCR used 60 Vbeta and 13 Jbeta primers. The assay was immunoSEQ multiplex PCR, and TCRdb's table has in-frame clones only and misses some. Of roughly 100,000 clones in the sample, around 79% were seen once. This entry belongs to a study of cytomegalovirus exposure and HLA in healthy donors. Study-wide points: It was approximately 170 TCR beta chains that were listed as cytomegalovirus-associated. In a later analysis, parvovirus B19, influenza, CMV and Epstein-Barr virus appeared linked to several top co-occurrence clusters. As was reported, the HLA-A and HLA-B alleles of most subjects were accurately predicted from TCR beta sequences.

Per germline, CDR1 SGHDN and CDR2 FVKESK. Trimming shortened V by 5 bases and J by 7 bases, and 13 bases separated the two germline ends. This CDR3 is built from 13 residues. Healthy bone marrow donors formed the donor group. The chain couples TRBV14 to TRBJ2-3, with D unclear. Sequencing was done on a sample of PBMCs. This receptor was taken from a middle-aged woman in good health and CMV-seronegative. CDR3 DNA: TGTGCCAGCAGCGTAAACAGAGTCAATACGCAGTATTTT. Protein product: CASSVNRVNTQYF.